These 10 T cell receptor beta chains came from one sample sequenced in a study of prognosis after radiotherapy for stage I lung cancer. The authors amplified TCR beta CDR3 from genomic DNA using two-round multiplex PCR. The first round of PCR was done with primers that matched each TRBV and TRBJ gene. TCRdb reprocessed the multiplex PCR reads via MiXCR and lists one record per CDR3 protein. The sample has some 56,000 distinct CDR3 sequences; around a quarter are singletons. Sequences were derived from PBMCs, sampled before or after stereotactic body radiation therapy (not recorded which). These receptors were obtained from a donor at least 50 years old with non-small cell lung cancer.

The genes are TRBV28 and TRBJ1-2; the D is unclear. This CDR3 region has 13 residues. Germline V gene data show CDR1 as MDHEN and CDR2 as SYDVKM. Between the trimmed V and J ends, which lost 6 bases and 10 bases, there was a span of 18 bases. The CDR3 sequence is CASSTTTWFVYTF. The CDR3 DNA is TGTGCCAGCAGCACCACGACATGGTTTGTCTACACCTTC.

This clonotype was seen repeatedly, ten times or more. The chain recombines TRBV12-3 or TRBV12-4 with TRBJ2-7; the D gene is possibly TRBD1 (6 bases). V was trimmed by 5 bases and J by 3 bases, leaving 14 bases between them. CDR3 length: 14 residues. The CDR3 region has the DNA TGTGCCAGCAGTCCGCCCAGGGGAGACTACGAGCAGTACTTC. Translating it yields CASSPPRGDYEQYF.

The rearrangement uses TRBV6-1 and TRBJ1-2, with D unresolved. Trimming left V 2 bases short and J 3 bases short, with 13 bases between. The V gene's germline CDR1 is MNHNS and CDR2 SASEGT. The CDR3 contains 15 residues. CDR3 loop: CASSERVAGHYGYTF. CDR3 DNA sequence: TGTGCCAGCAGTGAACGGGTTGCTGGACACTATGGCTACACCTTC.

In the case of this clonotype: Only one base separates this from a far larger clonotype, so it likely reflects a read error. V and J are TRBV28 and TRBJ2-1, with D possibly being TRBD1 or TRBD2 (5 bases each). CDR1 and CDR2 (germline): MDHEN, SYDVKM. V dropped 3 bases and J dropped 3 bases, with 9 bases sitting between them. The CDR3 sequence is 14 residues long. The CDR3 is CASSFGGFYNEQFF. CDR3 DNA sequence: TGTGCCAGCAGTTTTGGGGGATTCTACAATGAGCAGTTCTTC. The variable domain in full, with the rest retrieved from reference TRBV28 and TRBJ2-1, is DVKVTQSSRYLVKRTGEKVFLECVQDMDHENMFWYRQDPGLGLRLIYFSYDVKMKEKGDIPEGYSVSREKKERFSLILESASTNQTSMYLCASSFGGFYNEQFFGPGTRLTVL.

In its sample, this clonotype was seen many times. This chain links TRBV3-1 with TRBJ1-6; 7 bases are shared with TRBD1. The junction had 5 bases not matched to a gene; V was cut back by 6 bases and J by 9 bases. Germline loops: CDR1 LGHDT, CDR2 YNNKEL (reference sequence). CDR3 length: 13 amino acids. The CDR3 region has the DNA TGTGCCAGCAGTACAGGGGCTAGTTCACCCCTCCACTTT. Encoded protein: CASSTGASSPLHF. The whole variable domain, filled in from reference TRBV3-1 and TRBJ1-6, reads DTAVSQTPKYLVTQMGNDKSIKCEQNLGHDTMYWYKQDSKKFLKIMFSYNNKELIINETVPNRFSPKSPDKAHLNLHINSLELGDSAVYFCASSTGASSPLHFGNGTRLTVT.

This clonotype has at least ten counts. The rearrangement uses TRBV11-2 and TRBJ2-1; 10 nucleotides agree with TRBD2. From germline, CDR1 is SGHAT and CDR2 FQNNGV. The CDR3 has 15 residues. Unmatched junction bases numbered 11, after V lost 5 bases and J lost 10 bases. CDR3 DNA sequence: TGTGCCAGCAGCCCCGCGGGACTAGCGACGGGGGAGCAGTTCTTC. Translating it yields CASSPAGLATGEQFF.

Ten or more counts support this clonotype. V and J are TRBV20-1 and TRBJ1-1; D is ambiguous. Trimming left V 4 bases short and J 3 bases short, with 9 bases between. CDR1 is DFQATT and CDR2 is SNEGSKA in the germline V gene (reference sequence). The CDR3 runs 12 residues. DNA of the CDR3: TGCAGTGCTATTGCTTTCGACACTGAAGCTTTCTTT. This codes for CSAIAFDTEAFF.

This clonotype was seen just once. The rearrangement links TRBV6-2 or TRBV6-3 to TRBJ1-1; D unresolved. V lost 2 bases, J lost 4 bases, and 14 bases lay in between. There are 15 residues in the CDR3. Germline assignment: CDR1 MNHEY and CDR2 SVGEGT. CDR3 coding DNA: TGTGCCAGCAGTTACGCTCGAGGGTTTCCCACTGAAGCTTTCTTT. Translation: CASSYARGFPTEAFF.

V gene TRBV7-9 combines with J gene TRBJ2-1; 13 bases line up with TRBD2. V shed 2 bases, J shed 7 bases, and the junction held 5 bases outside the gene matches. CDR3 length equals 16 residues. The V gene's germline CDR1 is SEHNR and CDR2 FQNEAQ (reference sequence). CDR3: CASSLTSGGGQNEQFF. The CDR3 region has the DNA TGTGCCAGCAGCTTAACTAGCGGGGGGGGCCAGAATGAGCAGTTCTTC.

In its sample, this clonotype was seen many times. This chain joins TRBV7-9 and TRBJ1-3, with TRBD1 as a possible D gene (5 bases). The CDR3 runs to 13 residues. V lost 6 bases to trimming and J lost 3 bases, with 9 bases between them. CDR1 and CDR2 from the germline V gene are SEHNR and FQNEAQ (reference sequence). In DNA form, the CDR3 reads TGTGCCAGCAGATCAGGGTTTGGAAACACCATATATTTT. It encodes CASRSGFGNTIYF.